This T cell receptor beta chain was retrieved from a study of cytomegalovirus exposure and HLA in healthy donors. The V and J ends lost 2 bases and 2 bases, in that order; junction bases with no gene match: 2. The CDR3 covers 15 residues. Germline CDR1 and CDR2: SGHDT and YYEEEE. This clone was counted once. Its antigen is undetermined. The PCR made use of 60 Vbeta and 13 Jbeta primers. Sequencing was performed with immunoSEQ multiplex PCR; in TCRdb, only in-frame clones are kept and a portion is missing. The repertoire holds around 190,000 clones, about 80% seen once, with less than 3.5% in the top ten. Study results and limitations: As was reported, the HLA-A and HLA-B alleles of most subjects were accurately predicted from TCR beta sequences. Diagnosis of cytomegalovirus status made by the classifier reportedly showed high specificity and sensitivity.

Sequencing was performed on PBMCs. The source of this sequence is a woman aged 25 to 39 in good health and CMV-seronegative. The J gene is TRBJ2-3, the V gene TRBV5-6; the match to TRBD2 covers 10 bases. CDR3 coding DNA: TGTGCCAGCAGCTTTAGCGGGGGGACCACAGATACGCAGTATTTT. Protein: CASSFSGGTTDTQYF.